This passage covers 14 T cell receptor beta chains from one sample sequenced in a study of cytomegalovirus exposure and HLA in healthy donors. The PCR employed 60 Vbeta primers together with 13 Jbeta primers. Sequencing used immunoSEQ multiplex PCR; TCRdb keeps in-frame clones, though not all of them. The table shows some 77,000 clones, with roughly 76% occurring only once. The sequenced sample was PBMCs. The receptors stem from a woman aged 40 to 49 in good health and CMV-seronegative.

The rearrangement joins TRBV7-9 to TRBJ1-1, with TRBD1 matching 10 bases. Losses at the gene ends were 5 bases for V and 8 bases for J; bases not matched to a gene: 8. The germline gives CDR1 SEHNR, CDR2 FQNEAQ (reference sequence). The CDR3 spans 14 residues. CDR3 nucleotides: TGTGCCAGCAGCCGTCCCGGGACAGGGGCCGAAGCTTTCTTT. Protein product: CASSRPGTGAEAFF. The variable domain in full, completed from reference TRBV7-9 and TRBJ1-1, reads DTGVSQNPRHKITKRGQNVTFRCDPISEHNRLYWYRQTLGQGPEFLTYFQNEAQLEKSRLLSDRFSAERPKGSFSTLEIQRTEQGDSAMYLCASSRPGTGAEAFFGQGTRLTVV.

The chain carries TRBV5-4 and TRBJ2-3; the D is unclear. With 2 bases removed from V and 4 bases from J, the gap between germline ends came to 5 bases. The germline CDR1 and CDR2 sequences are SGHNT and YYREEE (reference sequence). This CDR3 region has 12 residues. The CDR3 region has the DNA TGTGCCAGCAGCTTTTTCTCAGATACGCAGTATTTT. Translated, it gives CASSFFSDTQYF.

V gene TRBV19 combines with J gene TRBJ1-5; D call uncertain. The CDR3 has 13 amino acids. Germline V CDR1 and CDR2: LNHDA, SQIVND (reference sequence). V was pared by 5 bases and J by 7 bases, with 12 bases between. CDR3 in DNA: TGTGCCAGTAGTCCCAGTATCGCCCAGCCCCAGCATTTT. Translated, it gives CASSPSIAQPQHF.

The chain has TRBV11-2 and TRBJ2-3; 9 bases line up with TRBD1. The germline V gene encodes CDR1 SGHAT and CDR2 FQNNGV. Unmatched junction bases numbered 10, after V lost 6 bases and J lost 3 bases. The CDR3 is 16 amino acids. In DNA form, the CDR3 reads TGTGCCAGCAGTTACCAACAGGGGGCGCAAACAGATACGCAGTATTTT. Encoded protein: CASSYQQGAQTDTQYF.

This chain joins TRBV7-9 and TRBJ1-2; D not resolved. From germline, CDR1 is SEHNR and CDR2 FQNEAQ (reference sequence). V dropped 3 bases and J dropped 7 bases, with 15 bases sitting between them. This CDR3 is built from 14 residues. In nucleotides, the CDR3 is TGTGCCAGCAGCTTGGGTGAGGGCAGTGGTGGCTACACCTTC. Residues: CASSLGEGSGGYTF.

This clone has a handful of counts. CDR3 sequence reads: CASSPRQGANTEAFF. CDR3 DNA: TGTGCCAGCAGCCCAAGACAGGGGGCGAACACTGAAGCTTTCTTT. The J gene is TRBJ1-1, the V gene TRBV7-9; 10 nucleotides match TRBD1. The CDR3 spans 15 residues. Germline values: CDR1 SEHNR, CDR2 FQNEAQ (reference sequence). Trimming at V came to 5 bases and at J to 1 base, leaving 4 bases not matched to a gene.

This chain joins TRBV5-6 and TRBJ1-1, with D possibly being TRBD1 (5 bases). The CDR3 consists of 12 residues. Germline CDR1 and CDR2: SGHDT and YYEEEE. Deletions cut 3 bases from V and 11 bases from J, with 14 bases between. Here the CDR3 reads CASSSPGLGAFF. The CDR3 DNA follows: TGTGCCAGCAGCTCACCAGGGCTGGGGGCTTTCTTT.

This rearrangement joins TRBV9 to TRBJ2-7; 10 positions agree with TRBD1. V was clipped by 4 bases and J by 2 bases; unmatched bases: 9. Germline V CDR1 and CDR2: SGDLS, YYNGEE. CDR3 length: 16 amino acids. CDR3 nucleotides: TGTGCCAGCAGCCCACCGCAGGGACAGGGGCCCTACGAGCAGTACTTC. Translation gives CASSPPQGQGPYEQYF.

For this clone: Sequence at one end of the junction differs from germline and may be a read error. The CDR3 bases are TGTGCCAGCTCCCCACAGGGGGCATCCGAGCAGTACTTC. Translated, it gives CASSPQGASEQYF. This sequence joins TRBV18 and TRBJ2-7, with 9 bases aligning to TRBD1. The CDR3 is 13 amino acids. Germline assignment: CDR1 KGHSH and CDR2 LQKENI. The full variable domain, its missing parts supplied by reference TRBV18 and TRBJ2-7, is NAGVMQNPRHLVRRRGQEARLRCSPMKGHSHVYWYRQLPEEGLKFMVYLQKENIIDESGMPKERFSAEFPKEGPSILRIQQVVRGDSAAYFCASSPQGASEQYFGPGTRLTVT.

This clone has just a few counts. V gene TRBV2 combines with J gene TRBJ2-1, with D hard to call. The CDR3 is 12 residues long. Germline V gene data show CDR1 as SNHLY and CDR2 as FYNNEI. V was cut by 9 bases and J by 8 bases, with 14 bases left in between. The CDR3 loop is CASAPYRDEQFF. DNA of the CDR3: TGTGCCAGTGCGCCTTACCGGGATGAGCAGTTCTTC.

V and J are TRBV5-1 and TRBJ2-1; 10 bases map to TRBD2. The CDR3 has 15 residues. Germline V CDR1 and CDR2: SGHRS, YFSETQ. The V segment lost 2 bases and the J segment 4 bases; nucleotides outside the gene matches: 3. DNA for the CDR3: TGCGCCAGCAGCTTAGCGGGGGGGAGGTACAATGAGCAGTTCTTC. This codes for CASSLAGGRYNEQFF. Complete variable domain (other parts from reference TRBV5-1 and TRBJ2-1): KAGVTQTPRYLIKTRGQQVTLSCSPISGHRSVSWYQQTPGQGLQFLFEYFSETQRNKGNFPGRFSGRQFSNSRSEMNVSTLELGDSALYLCASSLAGGRYNEQFFGPGTRLTVL.

The V and J genes are TRBV5-1 and TRBJ1-1, with a weak D call TRBD1 (5 bases). Germline CDR1 reads SGHRS; CDR2 reads YFSETQ. Trimming removed 0 bases from V and 6 bases from J, with 15 bases in between. The CDR3 covers 15 residues. The CDR3 sequence is CASSLAGGELPEAFF. The CDR3 coding sequence is TGCGCCAGCAGCTTGGCCGGGGGGGAGCTCCCTGAAGCTTTCTTT.

The V gene is TRBV4-3, the J gene TRBJ2-7, with 9 bases aligning to TRBD1. CDR3 length: 16 residues. V trimming: 2 bases; J trimming: 4 bases; junction bases outside the gene matches: 9. Germline V gives CDR1 LGHNA, CDR2 YSLEER. In nucleotides, the CDR3 is TGCGCCAGCAGCCAAACGGGGCCGGGACAGGGATACGAGCAGTACTTC. This sequence encodes CASSQTGPGQGYEQYF.

The chain has TRBV30 and TRBJ1-4; no definite D call. CDR3 length: 14 residues. Trimming left V 0 bases short and J 4 bases short, with 9 bases between. The germline V gene encodes CDR1 GTSNPN and CDR2 SVGIG (reference sequence). This chain's CDR3 is CAWSVTPYNEKLFF. The CDR3 DNA follows: TGTGCCTGGAGTGTCACACCTTATAATGAAAAACTGTTTTTT.